This TCR beta chain was retrieved from a study of OX40 agonist ivuxolimab in advanced cancers. Across the whole study: The study gave patients intravenous ivuxolimab at 0.01 to 10 mg/kg every 2 weeks. Partial responses were achieved by three patients: one hepatocellular carcinoma, two cutaneous melanoma.

Blood was sampled at baseline, cycle 4 day 1, and cycle 7 day 1. Libraries were prepared by immunoSEQ multiplex PCR; TCRdb keeps only in-frame clonotypes and omits some of them. Found here are roughly 67,000 clones, 82% of them singletons; the top ten hold roughly 5%. This specimen was CD4+ or CD8+ T cells sorted from blood, taken in a trial of the OX40 agonist ivuxolimab. This TCR was recovered from an adult with an advanced solid tumor such as melanoma, head and neck, liver or kidney cancer.

CDR3 loop: CASSLPGQLSTQPQHF. The CDR3 DNA is TGTGCCAGCAGCCTCCCGGGACAGTTATCAACTCAGCCCCAGCATTTT. The genes are TRBV28 and TRBJ1-5, with 7 bases that match TRBD1. J lost 6 bases, V lost 6 bases, and 14 bases had no gene match. Germline V gene lookup returns CDR1 MDHEN and CDR2 SYDVKM. This CDR3 comprises 16 residues.